This is a list of T cell receptor beta chains from one sample in a study of shared clonotypes between healthy human individuals. Profiling relied on immunoSEQ multiplex PCR, and the TCRdb table lists in-frame clones only, not all of them. The sample contains roughly 2,000,000 clones, 85% to 95% of which appear only once. The specimen sequenced was naive CD8+ T cells sorted from blood. All receptors derive from a man aged 18 to 30 in good health. The CDR3 runs from the conserved cysteine through the conserved F or W. The D gene is left open where the match is weak. Clone size, where shown, is once, few, many, or a class for clones that have expanded.

len: 13
v_gene: TRBV5-1
j_gene: TRBJ2-7
abundance: .
d_gene: .
CDR3nt: TGCGCCAGCGGACTCGGGGCTTCCTACGAGCAGTACTTC
CDR3aa: CASGLGASYEQYF

len: 15
v_gene: TRBV6-1
j_gene: TRBJ1-5
abundance: .
d_gene: .
CDR3nt: TGTGCCAGCAGTGAATGGGACGTTAGCAATCAGCCCCAGCATTTT
CDR3aa: CASSEWDVSNQPQHF

len: 11
v_gene: TRBV29-1
j_gene: TRBJ1-1
abundance: few
d_gene: .
CDR3nt: TGCAGCGCCTCGATCGGCACTGAAGCTTTCTTT
CDR3aa: CSASIGTEAFF

len: 13
v_gene: TRBV29-1
j_gene: TRBJ2-5
abundance: .
d_gene: .
CDR3nt: TGCAGCGCCCGCCTCGTTAATCAAGAGACCCAGTACTTC
CDR3aa: CSARLVNQETQYF

len: 15
v_gene: TRBV30
j_gene: TRBJ2-2
abundance: .
d_gene: TRBD1
CDR3nt: TGTGCCTGCCTACTGGACAGGGGCAACACCGGAGAGCTGTTTTTT
CDR3aa: CACLLDRGNTGELFF

len: 17
v_gene: TRBV4-1
j_gene: TRBJ2-1
abundance: .
d_gene: .
CDR3nt: TGCGCCAGCAGCCAAGAGGTCACGGGCCTCTCCTACAATGAGCAGTTCTTC
CDR3aa: CASSQEVTGLSYNEQFF

len: 14
v_gene: TRBV30
j_gene: TRBJ2-3
abundance: .
d_gene: .
CDR3nt: TGTGCCTGGAGCCGCCGAGAGACCACAGATACGCAGTATTTT
CDR3aa: CAWSRRETTDTQYF

len: 11
v_gene: TRBV10-3
j_gene: TRBJ2-7
abundance: .
d_gene: TRBD1
CDR3nt: TGTGCCATCCGGACAGGCTACGAGCAGTACTTC
CDR3aa: CAIRTGYEQYF

len: 16
v_gene: TRBV2
j_gene: TRBJ1-1
abundance: .
d_gene: TRBD1
CDR3nt: TGTGCCAGCAGTCCCCGACAGGGGAGATGGAACACTGAAGCTTTCTTT
CDR3aa: CASSPRQGRWNTEAFF

len: 14
v_gene: TRBV2
j_gene: TRBJ1-5
abundance: .
d_gene: TRBD1
CDR3nt: TGTGCCAGCAGTTGGGACAGGGGAAGTCAGCCCCAGCATTTT
CDR3aa: CASSWDRGSQPQHF

len: 15
v_gene: TRBV6-5
j_gene: TRBJ2-3
abundance: .
d_gene: TRBD2
CDR3nt: TGTGCCAGCAGACCTAGCGGGGGGGCGATGGATACGCAGTATTTT
CDR3aa: CASRPSGGAMDTQYF

len: 11
v_gene: TRBV2
j_gene: TRBJ2-7
abundance: .
d_gene: .
CDR3nt: TGTGCCAGCAGCCCTATCTACGAGCAGTACTTC
CDR3aa: CASSPIYEQYF

len: 16
v_gene: TRBV2
j_gene: TRBJ2-3
abundance: .
d_gene: TRBD1
CDR3nt: TGTGCCAGCAGTGAAGCGACAGGGGGGAAAACAGATACGCAGTATTTT
CDR3aa: CASSEATGGKTDTQYF

len: 12
v_gene: TRBV6-1
j_gene: TRBJ1-1
abundance: .
d_gene: .
CDR3nt: TGTGCCAGCAGTGAAAACCCTGATGAAGCTTTCTTT
CDR3aa: CASSENPDEAFF

len: 17
v_gene: TRBV5-5
j_gene: TRBJ2-7
abundance: .
d_gene: .
CDR3nt: TGTGCCAGCAGCTTGCAGGGAATAGGACACGGCTCCTACGAGCAGTACTTC
CDR3aa: CASSLQGIGHGSYEQYF

len: 16
v_gene: TRBV11-2
j_gene: TRBJ1-4
abundance: .
d_gene: .
CDR3nt: TGTGCCAGCAGCTCGATCCGGGTTAGGAATTATGAAAAACTGTTTTTT
CDR3aa: CASSSIRVRNYEKLFF

len: 13
v_gene: TRBV27
j_gene: TRBJ1-2
abundance: .
d_gene: .
CDR3nt: TGTGCCAGCAGCTGGCTACAGGGTTATGGCTACACCTTC
CDR3aa: CASSWLQGYGYTF

len: 18
v_gene: TRBV4-3
j_gene: TRBJ2-7
abundance: .
d_gene: .
CDR3nt: TGCGCCAGCAGCCAAGATCTACTTGGCGGTGATTGGTCCAACGAGCAGTACTTC
CDR3aa: CASSQDLLGGDWSNEQYF

len: 15
v_gene: TRBV9
j_gene: TRBJ1-3
abundance: once
d_gene: .
CDR3nt: TGTGCCAGCAGCGTGGACGGAGTCTCTGGAAACACCATATATTTT
CDR3aa: CASSVDGVSGNTIYF

len: 15
v_gene: TRBV4-1
j_gene: TRBJ2-1
abundance: .
d_gene: TRBD2
CDR3nt: TGCGCCAGCGCCGAGACTAGCGGGGGGTACAATGAGCAGTTCTTC
CDR3aa: CASAETSGGYNEQFF

len: 15
v_gene: TRBV4-3
j_gene: TRBJ1-2
abundance: .
d_gene: .
CDR3nt: TGCGCCAGCAGCCAAGTAATGACAGCCTCCTATGGCTACACCTTC
CDR3aa: CASSQVMTASYGYTF

len: 14
v_gene: TRBV7-2
j_gene: TRBJ1-2
abundance: .
d_gene: .
CDR3nt: TGTGCCAGCAGCCTCGGGCCAGCGGACTATGGCTACACCTTC
CDR3aa: CASSLGPADYGYTF

len: 19
v_gene: TRBV4-1
j_gene: TRBJ1-6
abundance: .
d_gene: TRBD1
CDR3nt: TGCGCCAGCAGCCAAGGGTGGGGGACAGGGGGCCGAGGAGATTCACCCCTCCACTTT
CDR3aa: CASSQGWGTGGRGDSPLHF

len: 14
v_gene: TRBV13
j_gene: TRBJ2-7
abundance: .
d_gene: TRBD1
CDR3nt: TGTGCCAGCAGCTCAGGGACAGGGTTATACGAGCAGTACTTC
CDR3aa: CASSSGTGLYEQYF

len: 15
v_gene: TRBV6-1
j_gene: TRBJ1-1
abundance: .
d_gene: .
CDR3nt: TGTGCCAGCAGTGAACGGGAGGTCCCGAACACTGAAGCTTTCTTT
CDR3aa: CASSEREVPNTEAFF

len: 15
v_gene: TRBV2
j_gene: TRBJ2-1
abundance: .
d_gene: TRBD1
CDR3nt: TGTGCCAGCAGTGAAGCCGGGACAGGGGGCTATGAGCAGTTCTTC
CDR3aa: CASSEAGTGGYEQFF

len: 19
v_gene: TRBV11-2
j_gene: TRBJ2-6
abundance: .
d_gene: .
CDR3nt: TGTGCCAGCAGCTTAGATGAGATAGTCAGTCTCTCTGGGGCCAACGTCCTGACTTTC
CDR3aa: CASSLDEIVSLSGANVLTF

len: 17
v_gene: TRBV2
j_gene: TRBJ2-7
abundance: .
d_gene: TRBD2
CDR3nt: TGTGCCAGCAGGCATGAAATCGATCTAGCGGGGACCTACGAGCAGTACTTC
CDR3aa: CASRHEIDLAGTYEQYF

len: 13
v_gene: TRBV11-3
j_gene: TRBJ1-6
abundance: once
d_gene: .
CDR3nt: TGTGCCACGATACTCCCCGGGGGTTCACCCCTCCACTTT
CDR3aa: CATILPGGSPLHF

len: 14
v_gene: TRBV6-6
j_gene: TRBJ2-3
abundance: .
d_gene: .
CDR3nt: TGTGCCAGCCACCGGGGCTCCGGCACAGATACGCAGTATTTT
CDR3aa: CASHRGSGTDTQYF

len: 15
v_gene: TRBV7-8
j_gene: TRBJ2-7
abundance: .
d_gene: .
CDR3nt: TGTGCCAGCAGCTTACGCGGGGGCCACTCCTACGAGCAGTACTTC
CDR3aa: CASSLRGGHSYEQYF

len: 13
v_gene: TRBV9
j_gene: TRBJ1-1
abundance: .
d_gene: TRBD1
CDR3nt: TGTGCCAGCAGCGTCCAGGGGGACACTGAAGCTTTCTTT
CDR3aa: CASSVQGDTEAFF